The T cell receptor (beta chain) described here comes from a study of blood T cell repertoires in COVID-19. Study summary: PBMCs, B-cell-depleted T cells, or T cells were the source of the cDNA or gDNA that made up the material.

Some clones are missing from TCRdb's copy, which holds only in-frame ones; the method was immunoSEQ multiplex PCR. The sample shows 250,000 or so clones, around nine tenths of them seen only once. Germline CDR1 and CDR2: MNHEY and SVGAGI. This CDR3 is built from 14 residues. Trimming pared 7 bases from V and 2 bases from J, leaving 14 bases between. This TCR was sampled from a middle-aged man with active or convalescent COVID-19. What was sequenced was peripheral blood. The genes are TRBV6-5 and TRBJ1-2; maybe TRBD1 (6 bases). DNA of the CDR3: TGTGCCAGCAACCCCGGGGGGGCCAACTATGGCTACACCTTC. It specifies CASNPGGANYGYTF.